This T cell receptor (beta chain) was profiled in a study of type 1 regulatory T cells. Background on the study: An in vitro protocol generated T-allo10, a Tr1-enriched, alloantigen-specific CD4 T cell product.

Germline CDR1 and CDR2: DFQATT and SNEGSKA (reference sequence). V was pared by 3 bases and J by 5 bases, with 11 bases between. The CDR3 runs 13 residues. With respect to this clonotype: What it binds is not known.

TCRdb analysed the reads with MiXCR anew, one entry per CDR3 protein. The sample holds roughly 67,000 distinct CDR3 sequences, approximately 64% seen once. The rearrangement links TRBV20-1 to TRBJ2-1, with D unclear. The clonotype originates from a human donor in good health. What was sequenced was cultured T cells, either the whole culture or a sorted T cell fraction (not recorded which). Subset indicated: Tr1-enriched cell product generated in vitro against host alloantigens. The CDR3 bases are TGCAGTGCTAGTGGTACGGGCAACAATGAGCAGTTCTTC. Translated, it gives CSASGTGNNEQFF.